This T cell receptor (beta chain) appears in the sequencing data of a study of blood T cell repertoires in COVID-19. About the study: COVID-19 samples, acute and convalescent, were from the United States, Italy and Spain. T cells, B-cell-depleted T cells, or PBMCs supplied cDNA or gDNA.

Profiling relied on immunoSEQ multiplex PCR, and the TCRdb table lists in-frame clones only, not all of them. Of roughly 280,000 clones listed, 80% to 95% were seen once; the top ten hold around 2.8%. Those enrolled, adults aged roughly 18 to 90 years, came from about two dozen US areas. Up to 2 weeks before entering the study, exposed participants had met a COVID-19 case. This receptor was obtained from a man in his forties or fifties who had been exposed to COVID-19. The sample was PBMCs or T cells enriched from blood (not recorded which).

In DNA form, the CDR3 reads TGTGCCAGCAGTTCCCAGGTAGATCAGCCCCAGCATTTT. It translates to CASSSQVDQPQHF. The chain joins TRBV6-6 to TRBJ1-5; no firm D call. CDR3 length: 13 residues. Trimming took 4 bases from V and 5 from J, leaving 9 bases between them. Germline-derived CDR1 and CDR2 are MNHNY and SVGAGI (reference sequence).